This T cell receptor beta chain was profiled in a study of cytomegalovirus exposure and HLA in healthy donors. Study-level points and caveats: Highly shared variants forming one cluster were likely a sequencing artifact.

To note about this clone: Its antigen is as yet unknown.

The PCR ran on 60 Vbeta and 13 Jbeta primers. Profiled with immunoSEQ multiplex PCR; TCRdb holds only in-frame clones, not every one. The table has over 150,000 clones, just over 75% seen once. This receptor was identified in a woman in her sixties or seventies in good health and CMV-seropositive. The sample was PBMCs.

The CDR3 protein is CSVFGGGEQYF. CDR3 DNA sequence: TGCAGCGTTTTTGGGGGGGGCGAGCAGTACTTC. The chain uses TRBV29-1 and TRBJ2-7; 7 bases match TRBD2. After removal of 5 bases from V and 6 bases from J, the junction contained 4 bases not matched to a gene. This CDR3 contains 11 residues. Germline V gene data show CDR1 as SQVTM and CDR2 as ANQGSEA.